The clone carrying this T cell receptor (beta chain) was observed many times. Its antigen is still unknown. The data originate from a study of HIV-infected patients and healthy controls. The study's findings and limits: Only sixteen HIV-infected individuals were processed, a major limit on how widely findings apply.

V lost 7 bases, J lost 3 bases, and 9 bases lay in between. The germline CDR1 and CDR2 sequences are MNHEY and SVGEGT. The CDR3 is 12 residues long. All unsorted peripheral T cells were captured because whole blood was used without fractionation. Reverse transcription used roughly 450 ng RNA and constant-region primers for alpha and beta. Each of the alpha and beta chains got its own library through chain-specific third strand synthesis with indices. The library had 12-nucleotide molecular identifiers formed by two random hexamers joined together. A short first PCR added P5 and P7 adapter elements and a second index. Via MiXCR, TCRdb re-called the 5' RACE reads, giving one row per CDR3 protein. The sample has tens of thousands of distinct CDR3 sequences, roughly 8.7% seen once.

The J gene is TRBJ2-5, the V gene TRBV6-2 or TRBV6-3; perhaps TRBD2 as D (6 bases). The origin of this receptor is an adult in good health. Source material: blood. CDR3 in amino acids: CASKRLEETQYF. The CDR3 DNA reads TGTGCCAGCAAGAGACTAGAAGAGACCCAGTACTTC.